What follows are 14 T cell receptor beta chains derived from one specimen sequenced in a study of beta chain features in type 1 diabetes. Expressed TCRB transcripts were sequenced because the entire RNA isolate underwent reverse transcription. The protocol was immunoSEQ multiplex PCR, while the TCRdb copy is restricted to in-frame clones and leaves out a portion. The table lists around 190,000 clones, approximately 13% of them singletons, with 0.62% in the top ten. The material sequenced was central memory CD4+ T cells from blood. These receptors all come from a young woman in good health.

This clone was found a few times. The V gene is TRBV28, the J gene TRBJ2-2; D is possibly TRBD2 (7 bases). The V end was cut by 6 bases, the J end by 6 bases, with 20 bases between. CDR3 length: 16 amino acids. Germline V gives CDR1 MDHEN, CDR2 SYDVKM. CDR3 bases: TGTGCCAGCAGAGCGGTCCTCGGCGGGGGCCCCGGGGAGCTGTTTTTT. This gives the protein CASRAVLGGGPGELFF.

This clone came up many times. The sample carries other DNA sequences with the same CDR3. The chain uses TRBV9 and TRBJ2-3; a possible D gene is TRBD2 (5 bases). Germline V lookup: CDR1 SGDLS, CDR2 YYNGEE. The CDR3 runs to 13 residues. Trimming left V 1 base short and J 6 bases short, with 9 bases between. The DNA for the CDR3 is TGTGCCAGCAGCGTAAGTGGGAGTGATACGCAGTATTTT. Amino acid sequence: CASSVSGSDTQYF.

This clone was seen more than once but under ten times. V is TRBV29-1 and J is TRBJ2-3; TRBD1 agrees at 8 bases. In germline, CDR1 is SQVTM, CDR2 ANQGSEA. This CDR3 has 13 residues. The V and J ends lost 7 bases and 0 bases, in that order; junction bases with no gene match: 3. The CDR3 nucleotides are TGCAGCGAAAGACAGGGGAGCACAGATACGCAGTATTTT. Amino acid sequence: CSERQGSTDTQYF.

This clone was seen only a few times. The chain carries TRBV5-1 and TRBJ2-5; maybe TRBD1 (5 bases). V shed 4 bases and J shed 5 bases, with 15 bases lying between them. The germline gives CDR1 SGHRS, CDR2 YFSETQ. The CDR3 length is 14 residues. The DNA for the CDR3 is TGCGCCAGCAGCGGCGGACATTTTGGGGAGACCCAGTACTTC. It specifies CASSGGHFGETQYF.

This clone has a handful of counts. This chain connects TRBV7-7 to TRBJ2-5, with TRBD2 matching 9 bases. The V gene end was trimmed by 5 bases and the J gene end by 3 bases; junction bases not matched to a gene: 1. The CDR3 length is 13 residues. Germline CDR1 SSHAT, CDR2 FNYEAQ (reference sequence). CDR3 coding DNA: TGTGCCAGCAGCCCTAGCGGGAAAGAGACCCAGTACTTC. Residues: CASSPSGKETQYF.

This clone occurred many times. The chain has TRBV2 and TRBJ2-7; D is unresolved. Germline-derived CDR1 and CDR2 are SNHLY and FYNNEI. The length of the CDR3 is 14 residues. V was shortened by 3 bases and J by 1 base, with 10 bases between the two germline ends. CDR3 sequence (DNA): TGTGCCAGCAGTGAGTCGACTCAATCCTACGAGCAGTACTTC. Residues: CASSESTQSYEQYF.

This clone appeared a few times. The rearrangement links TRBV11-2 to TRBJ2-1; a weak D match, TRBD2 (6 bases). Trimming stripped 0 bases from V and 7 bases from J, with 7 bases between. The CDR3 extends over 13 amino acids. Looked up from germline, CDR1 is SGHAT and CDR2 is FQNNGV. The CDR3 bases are TGTGCCAGCAGCTTAGATCGGGGGAATGAGCAGTTCTTC. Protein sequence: CASSLDRGNEQFF.

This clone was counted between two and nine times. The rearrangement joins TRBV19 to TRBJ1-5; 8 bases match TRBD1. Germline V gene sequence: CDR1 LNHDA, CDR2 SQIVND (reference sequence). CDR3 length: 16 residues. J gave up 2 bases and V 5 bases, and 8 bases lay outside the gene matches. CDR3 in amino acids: CASSERGQGRNQPQHF. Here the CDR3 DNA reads TGTGCCAGTAGTGAAAGAGGACAGGGCCGCAATCAGCCCCAGCATTTT.

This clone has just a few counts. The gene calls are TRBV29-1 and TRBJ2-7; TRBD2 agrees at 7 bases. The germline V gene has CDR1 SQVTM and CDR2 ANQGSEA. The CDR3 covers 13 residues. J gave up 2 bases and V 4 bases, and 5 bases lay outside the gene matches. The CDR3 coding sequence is TGCAGCGTTGTGGGAGGGAGTCCCTACGAGCAGTACTTC. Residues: CSVVGGSPYEQYF.

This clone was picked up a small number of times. For the CDR3, the DNA is TGTGCCAGCAGCACCCCGGGACAGTGGCAGACCCAGTACTTC. Amino acids: CASSTPGQWQTQYF. This chain joins TRBV14 and TRBJ2-5; 7 nucleotides align to TRBD1. This CDR3 has 14 amino acids. Per the germline V gene, CDR1 is SGHDN and CDR2 is FVKESK. V trimming: 5 bases; J trimming: 6 bases; junction bases outside the gene matches: 9.

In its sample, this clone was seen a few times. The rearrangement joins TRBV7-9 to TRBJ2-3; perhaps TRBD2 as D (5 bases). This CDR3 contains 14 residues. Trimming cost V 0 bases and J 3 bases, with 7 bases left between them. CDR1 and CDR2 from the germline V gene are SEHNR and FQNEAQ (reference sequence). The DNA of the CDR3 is TGTGCCAGCAGCTTAGCTCCGGGGACAGATACGCAGTATTTT. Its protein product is CASSLAPGTDTQYF. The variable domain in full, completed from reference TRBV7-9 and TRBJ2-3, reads DTGVSQNPRHKITKRGQNVTFRCDPISEHNRLYWYRQTLGQGPEFLTYFQNEAQLEKSRLLSDRFSAERPKGSFSTLEIQRTEQGDSAMYLCASSLAPGTDTQYFGPGTRLTVL.

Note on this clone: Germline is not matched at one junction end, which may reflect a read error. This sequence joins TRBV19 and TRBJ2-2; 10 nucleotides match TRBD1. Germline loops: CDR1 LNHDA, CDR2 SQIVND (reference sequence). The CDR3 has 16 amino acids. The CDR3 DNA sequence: TGTGCCAGTAGTATGAGGGGACAGGGGAACTCCGGGGAGCTGTTTTTT. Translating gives CASSMRGQGNSGELFF.

Written as DNA, the CDR3 is TGTGCCAGCAGCTTGACTAGCGGGAGGGTCGACGAGCAGTACTTC. This codes for CASSLTSGRVDEQYF. The chain is built from TRBV7-9 and TRBJ2-7; TRBD2 matches at 14 bases. V was pared by 3 bases and J by 5 bases, with 3 bases of the junction left unmatched. From germline, CDR1 is SEHNR and CDR2 FQNEAQ (reference sequence). The CDR3 has 15 residues. The full variable domain, rest sourced from reference TRBV7-9 and TRBJ2-7, is DTGVSQNPRHKITKRGQNVTFRCDPISEHNRLYWYRQTLGQGPEFLTYFQNEAQLEKSRLLSDRFSAERPKGSFSTLEIQRTEQGDSAMYLCASSLTSGRVDEQYFGPGTRLTVT.

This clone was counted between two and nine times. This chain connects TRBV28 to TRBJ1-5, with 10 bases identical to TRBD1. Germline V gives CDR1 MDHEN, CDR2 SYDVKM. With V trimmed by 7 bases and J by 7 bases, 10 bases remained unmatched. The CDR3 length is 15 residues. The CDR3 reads CASTKTGGILQPQHF. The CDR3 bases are TGTGCCAGCACCAAGACAGGGGGCATTTTGCAGCCCCAGCATTTT.